This TCR beta chain is drawn from a study of blood T cells in healthy people across ages. Study-wide findings and caveats: It was held that diversity estimates obtained from one million T cells represented underestimates. TCR beta diversity was tightly associated with the proportion of naive T cells.

Through a sample-barcoded 5' primer and a J-beta primer mix, a second PCR was run for about 7 to 12 cycles. Tagging of each cDNA molecule was performed by a template-switch adaptor with 12 random nucleotides. In TCRdb, the 5' RACE reads were re-called with MiXCR into one record per CDR3 protein. In the table there are more than 650,000 distinct CDR3 sequences, about 55% of which are singletons. Healthy individuals of Caucasian origin from Russia, aged about 6 to 95, served as donors. Notes on this clonotype: The antigen remains unidentified.

Looked up from germline, CDR1 is ENHRY and CDR2 is SYGVKD. The CDR3 spans 20 residues. J lost 14 bases, V lost 3 bases, and 30 bases had no gene match. The sample was blood. This TCR was sampled from an elderly man in good health. The chain is built from TRBV10-3 and TRBJ2-3; 9 bases line up with TRBD1. The CDR3 spells CAISDSRRAGTGFGGRYAYF. CDR3 bases: TGTGCCATCAGTGATTCCAGGAGAGCCGGGACAGGGTTTGGGGGCAGATACGCGTATTTT.